A single sample gave rise to the 13 T cell receptor beta chains below, sequenced in a study of early T cells in non-severe SARS-CoV-2 infection. From the 5' RACE reads, TCRdb called clonotypes with MiXCR, one entry per CDR3 protein. The sample lists 45,000 to 75,000 distinct CDR3 sequences, about 5.6% seen once, with about 7% in the top ten. The sequencing sample was made of whole blood. The receptor source for this set is an adult who was a healthcare worker with PCR-confirmed SARS-CoV-2 infection or an uninfected control (not recorded which).

The chain employs TRBV6-1 and TRBJ2-7; weak D call: TRBD2 (6 bases). Germline V CDR1 and CDR2: MNHNS, SASEGT. Trimming left V 5 bases short and J 6 bases short, with 26 bases between. This CDR3 comprises 17 residues. The CDR3 loop reads CASSFPWGDTKLREQYF. In DNA form, the CDR3 reads TGTGCCAGCAGTTTCCCTTGGGGGGATACAAAACTTCGCGAGCAGTACTTC.

Only a few counts were recorded for this clonotype. V usage is TRBV12-3 or TRBV12-4 and J usage is TRBJ1-3, with D unclear. Trimming pared 6 bases from V and 0 bases from J, leaving 9 bases between. The length of the CDR3 is 14 residues. CDR3 sequence reads: CASSPTSSGNTIYF. The DNA for the CDR3 is TGTGCCAGCAGCCCGACCAGCTCTGGAAACACCATATATTTT.

This clonotype was detected a few times. The CDR3 bases are TGTGCCAGTAGTAACCGTTATGGAGTGTACGAGCAGTACTTC. It codes for CASSNRYGVYEQYF. The chain combines TRBV19 with TRBJ2-7, with D hard to call. This CDR3 is 14 amino acids long. V was trimmed by 4 bases and J by 4 bases, leaving 14 bases between them. Germline lookup yields CDR1 LNHDA and CDR2 SQIVND (reference sequence).

The chain combines TRBV6-2 or TRBV6-3 with TRBJ1-4; 9 positions match TRBD1. The germline V gene encodes CDR1 MNHEY and CDR2 SVGEGT. Trimming removed 5 bases from V and 8 bases from J; junction bases left unmatched: 9. The CDR3 covers 15 residues. The CDR3 here is CASSPGDRVGEKLFF. The CDR3 DNA is TGTGCCAGCAGTCCTGGGGACAGGGTCGGAGAAAAACTGTTTTTT.

This clonotype was recorded a few times. The chain has TRBV2 and TRBJ2-5; 14 nucleotides match TRBD2. The CDR3 is 14 amino acids. Trimming removed 9 bases from V and 5 bases from J; junction bases left unmatched: 5. Germline V gene lookup returns CDR1 SNHLY and CDR2 FYNNEI. The CDR3 DNA is TGTGCCAGTACGACTAGCGGGAGGGCGGAGACCCAGTACTTC. This translates into CASTTSGRAETQYF.

This clonotype has at least ten counts. The chain links TRBV6-1 to TRBJ2-3, with D uncertain. The CDR3 consists of 14 residues. CDR1 is MNHNS, CDR2 SASEGT, per germline. V lost 10 bases and J lost 2, with 16 bases in between. This CDR3 is CATLGIHYTDTQYF. Written as DNA, the CDR3 is TGTGCCACCCTCGGAATCCATTACACAGATACGCAGTATTTT.

This clonotype has just a few counts. The gene calls are TRBV19 and TRBJ2-3; tentative D call: TRBD2 (6 bases). Germline loops: CDR1 LNHDA, CDR2 SQIVND (reference sequence). V dropped 5 bases and J dropped 4 bases, with 22 bases sitting between them. CDR3 length equals 17 residues. The CDR3 reads CASSATSRDGGADTQYF. In DNA form, the CDR3 reads TGTGCCAGTAGTGCGACCTCCCGGGACGGCGGGGCAGATACGCAGTATTTT.

This clonotype was seen ten or more times. J is TRBJ2-7 and V is TRBV4-1; 8 bases fit TRBD1. Germline CDR1 MGHRA, CDR2 YSYEKL. This CDR3 contains 14 residues. The junction had 4 bases not matched to a gene; V was cut back by 1 base and J by 5 bases. The CDR3 region is CASSQGLTGDEQYF. As DNA, the CDR3 is TGCGCCAGCAGCCAAGGGCTGACAGGGGACGAGCAGTACTTC.

This clonotype was seen ten or more times. The V call is TRBV12-3 or TRBV12-4, the J call TRBJ2-5, with 7 bases fitting TRBD1. This CDR3 has 15 residues. V shed 3 bases and J 2 bases; nucleotides not matched to a gene: 6. Written as DNA, the CDR3 is TGTGCCAGCAGTTTTGCAGGGGGATCGCAAGAGACCCAGTACTTC. Amino acid sequence: CASSFAGGSQETQYF.

This chain uses TRBV6-2 or TRBV6-3 with TRBJ1-2; D is ambiguous. Germline assignment: CDR1 MNHEY and CDR2 SVGEGT. The V and J ends lost 6 bases and 4 bases respectively, with 18 bases between them. The CDR3 is 15 residues long. This chain's CDR3 is CASSGVGSGAYGYTF. CDR3 bases: TGTGCCAGCAGCGGAGTGGGGTCTGGCGCCTATGGCTACACCTTC.

This clonotype was recorded at least ten times. This rearrangement joins TRBV5-1 to TRBJ2-2; D assignment may be TRBD1 or TRBD2 (5 bases each). CDR1 is SGHRS, CDR2 YFSETQ, per germline. The V end lost 4 bases, the J end lost 1 base, and 20 bases lay between the germline ends. CDR3 length equals 18 residues. CDR3: CASSPLGTGTVNTGELFF. The CDR3 DNA is TGCGCCAGCAGCCCCTTGGGTACCGGGACGGTGAACACCGGGGAGCTGTTTTTT.

This clonotype was observed many times. The chain recombines TRBV7-8 with TRBJ1-1; TRBD1 matches at 10 bases. The CDR3 runs 14 residues. Germline trimming cut 5 bases from V and 7 bases from J; bases unmatched to any gene: 7. In germline, CDR1 is SGHVS, CDR2 FQNEAQ. CDR3 nucleotides: TGTGCCAGCAGCCTTGTAGGACAGGGGGATGAAGCTTTCTTT. It codes for CASSLVGQGDEAFF.

This clonotype was observed many times. The rearrangement uses TRBV7-2 and TRBJ2-2; TRBD2 matches 7 bases. Germline CDR1 is SGHTA and CDR2 is FQGNSA. CDR3 size: 16 residues. J gave up 0 bases and V 1 base, and 2 bases lay outside the gene matches. CDR3 residues: CASSLVGTTNTGELFF. As DNA, the CDR3 is TGTGCCAGCAGCTTAGTCGGGACTACGAACACCGGGGAGCTGTTTTTT.